The source of this T cell receptor beta chain is a study of T cells in Graves' hyperthyroidism and ophthalmopathy. Amplified TCR beta CDR3 regions derived from RNA transcripts. First-round RT-PCR of the TCR CDR3 relied on the HTBI primer set. One entry per CDR3 protein results from TCRdb running MiXCR on the multiplex PCR reads. The sample has about 410,000 distinct CDR3 sequences; about 15% are singletons. Worth noting for this clonotype: What it recognizes is unknown.

Looked up from germline, CDR1 is SNHLY and CDR2 is FYNNEI. The V end was cut by 2 bases, the J end by 0 bases, with 14 bases between. The CDR3 has 17 amino acids. Patients with uncontrolled infections, other autoimmune diseases, pregnancy or lactation were excluded. Study conclusions and caveats: Blood held most thyroid clonotypes expanded above 0.001 frequency.

This sequence originates from a woman in her 30s with Graves' ophthalmopathy. The sample consisted of blood. The rearrangement links TRBV2 to TRBJ1-5, with a tentative D call TRBD1 (6 bases). The CDR3 region has the DNA TGTGCCAGCAGTGAACCCCGAGGACAGCTTAGCAATCAGCCCCAGCATTTT. It codes for CASSEPRGQLSNQPQHF. Based on the CDR3 plus reference TRBV2 and TRBJ1-5, the full variable domain is EPEVTQTPSHQVTQMGQEVILRCVPISNHLYFYWYRQILGQKVEFLVSFYNNEISEKSEIFDDQFSVERPDGSNFTLKIRSTKLEDSAMYFCASSEPRGQLSNQPQHFGDGTRLSIL.